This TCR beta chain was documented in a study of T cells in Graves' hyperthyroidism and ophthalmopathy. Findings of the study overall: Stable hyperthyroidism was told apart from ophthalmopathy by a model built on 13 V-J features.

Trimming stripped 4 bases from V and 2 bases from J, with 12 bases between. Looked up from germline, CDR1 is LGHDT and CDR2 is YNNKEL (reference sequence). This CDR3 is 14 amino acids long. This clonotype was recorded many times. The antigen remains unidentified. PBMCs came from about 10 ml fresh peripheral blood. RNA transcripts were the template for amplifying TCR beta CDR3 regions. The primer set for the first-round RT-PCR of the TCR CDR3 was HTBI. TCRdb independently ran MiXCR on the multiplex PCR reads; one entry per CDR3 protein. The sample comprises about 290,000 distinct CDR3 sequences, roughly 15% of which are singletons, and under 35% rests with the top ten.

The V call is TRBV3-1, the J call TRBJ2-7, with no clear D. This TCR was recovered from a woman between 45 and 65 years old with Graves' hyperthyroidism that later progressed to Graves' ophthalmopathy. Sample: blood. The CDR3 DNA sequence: TGTGCCAGCAGCCGTTCTGGCGCTGCCTACGAGCAGTACTTC. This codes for CASSRSGAAYEQYF.